This T cell receptor beta chain appears in the sequencing data of a study of T-cell reconstitution after alpha-beta-depleted transplantation in children. Study-wide findings and caveats: About two months after transplant, alpha-beta T cells reportedly came from several hundred expanded graft clones. One year after transplant, T-cell counts and diversity came mostly from newly produced T cells.

Germline V gene lookup returns CDR1 SQVTM and CDR2 ANQGSEA. CDR3 length: 10 amino acids. Deletions cut 6 bases from V and 2 bases from J, with 4 bases between. This clonotype was seen at least ten times. Its specificity is unknown. Unique molecular identifiers featured in how the TCRbeta library was prepared. One entry per CDR3 protein, called by TCRdb with MiXCR from the PCR reads. This sample carries 250,000 to 350,000 distinct CDR3 sequences, 20% to 30% of them seen once, and the ten largest clones take approximately 11%. This chain connects TRBV29-1 to TRBJ2-5; D is unclear. The sequencing here drew on PBMCs, mostly from graft donor cells, taken 180 days after TCRalphabeta/CD19-depleted stem cell transplant. The TCR originated in a male patient younger than 18 who had a stem cell transplant for acute lymphoblastic leukemia, so the T cells may come from the graft donor. In nucleotides, the CDR3 is TGCAGCGTGGAGCAAGAGACCCAGTACTTC. Its translation: CSVEQETQYF. The full variable domain, with the rest looked up from reference TRBV29-1 and TRBJ2-5, is SAVISQKPSRDICQRGTSLTIQCQVDSQVTMMFWYRQQPGQSLTLIATANQGSEATYESGFVIDKFPISRPNLTFSTLTVSNMSPEDSSIYLCSVEQETQYFGPGTRLLVL.